This TCR beta chain came from a study of OX40 agonist ivuxolimab in advanced cancers. About the study: Dose-escalation subjects each had hepatocellular carcinoma, melanoma, renal cell or head and neck cancer. Under the entry rules, prior anti-PD-1, anti-PD-L1 or anti-CTLA-4 therapy was allowed, and less than 50% had some. Partial responses occurred in Three dose-escalation patients, one with hepatocellular carcinoma and two with cutaneous melanoma.

The data were produced by immunoSEQ multiplex PCR, yet TCRdb's version contains in-frame clones alone and is incomplete. This table has 45,000 to 50,000 clones, 88% appearing once. Study-wide points: Among the lowest peripheral clonal expansion occurred in 0.1-3.0 mg/kg partial responders.

The germline V gene has CDR1 SEHNR and CDR2 FQNEAQ (reference sequence). The CDR3 contains 14 residues. This clone has more than one count but fewer than ten. Its antigen is undetermined. The junction shows a germline mismatch at one end, possibly a read error. The chain carries TRBV7-9 and TRBJ2-7; 11 bases are a match to TRBD1. This sequence originates from an adult with an advanced solid tumor such as melanoma, head and neck, liver or kidney cancer. Here the sequenced sample was CD4+ or CD8+ T cells sorted from blood, taken in a trial of the OX40 agonist ivuxolimab. This CDR3 is CASGSSGTGGVWDF. The CDR3, as DNA: TGTGCCAGTGGATCCTCCGGGACAGGGGGAGTGTGGGACTTC.